This TCR beta chain was observed in a study of regulatory T cells in long-lasting Graves disease. CDR1 MDHEN and CDR2 SYDVKM come from the germline V gene. The CDR3 loop spans 17 amino acids. The V end lost 6 bases, the J end lost 2 bases, and 20 bases lay between the germline ends. With iRepertoire HTBI primers and Arm-PCR of CDR3 regions, TCR beta libraries were built. TCRdb redid the calling of the multiplex PCR reads with MiXCR, one entry per CDR3 protein. The sample includes 350,000 to 450,000 distinct CDR3 sequences, roughly 20% seen only once; the top ten take under 35%. This clonotype was observed many times. The time point denotes: persistent/refractory GD, antithyroid drugs over 5 years with positive TRAb. Researchers made the TCR library from RNA that was extracted from PBMCs.

Sequencing used peripheral blood mononuclear cells (PBMCs), obtained when the disease was refractory, from a patient treated with antithyroid drugs. V usage is TRBV28 and J usage is TRBJ1-5; a possible D gene is TRBD1 (5 bases). This TCR was sampled from a woman aged 40 to 49 with Graves disease. CDR3 residues: CASSRPYQDRRNQPQHF. The CDR3 coding sequence is TGTGCCAGCAGCCGACCGTATCAAGACAGACGCAATCAGCCCCAGCATTTT.